The source of this TCR beta chain is a study of cytotoxic CD8 clonotypes in ibrutinib-treated CLL. General observations from the study: Baseline clonality exceeded age-matched healthy donors and tracked circulating CD8+ T-cell counts.

The V and J ends lost 0 bases and 6 bases respectively, with 7 bases between them. The CDR3 spans 12 residues. Germline-derived CDR1 and CDR2 are SGHDT and YYEEEE. The repertoire was sequenced with immunoSEQ multiplex PCR; TCRdb's copy has only in-frame clones and lacks some. The sample lists 100,000 to 150,000 clones; 80% to 90% were seen once. Frozen-stored PBMCs produced 1.5 to 2.5 micrograms of genomic DNA for TCR beta libraries. This clone came up a few times. As yet, its antigen is unknown. The V and J genes are TRBV5-6 and TRBJ2-7; D gene ambiguous. Sequenced material: PBMCs, taken after 24 months of ibrutinib treatment. The receptor comes from a human donor with chronic lymphocytic leukemia. Written as DNA, the CDR3 is TGTGCCAGCAGCTTGGAGCCCACCGAGCAGTACTTC. This gives the protein CASSLEPTEQYF.